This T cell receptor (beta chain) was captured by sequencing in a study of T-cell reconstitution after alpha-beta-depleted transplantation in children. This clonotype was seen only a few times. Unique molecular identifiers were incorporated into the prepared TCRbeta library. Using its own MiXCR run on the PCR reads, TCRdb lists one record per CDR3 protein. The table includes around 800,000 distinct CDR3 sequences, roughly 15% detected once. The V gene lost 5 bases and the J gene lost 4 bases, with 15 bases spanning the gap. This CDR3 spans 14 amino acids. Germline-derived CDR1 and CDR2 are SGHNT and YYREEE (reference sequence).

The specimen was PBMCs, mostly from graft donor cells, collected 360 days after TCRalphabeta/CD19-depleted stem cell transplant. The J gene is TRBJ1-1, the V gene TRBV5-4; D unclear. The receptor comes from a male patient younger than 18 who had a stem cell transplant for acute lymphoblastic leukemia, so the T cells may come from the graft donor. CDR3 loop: CASSWASWVTEAFF. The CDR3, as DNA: TGTGCCAGCAGTTGGGCCTCCTGGGTCACTGAAGCTTTCTTT.